These 5 T cell receptor beta chains came from one sample sequenced in a study of Ad26.COV2.S vaccination and SARS-CoV-2 variants. Using immunoSEQ multiplex PCR, the repertoire was profiled, and TCRdb retains in-frame clones only, with some absent. The sample lists about 350,000 clones, about 87% seen once, with around 6.6% in the top ten. This sample's treatment: 15 to 20 received Ad26.COV2.S at low or high dose, single or two shots; roughly five received placebo; per-sample allocation not given. At day 63 after the first vaccine or placebo injection, samples were drawn. The material sequenced was peripheral blood, taken in a trial of Ad26.COV2.S vaccine versus placebo. The receptors stem from a person aged 18-60 years who received the Ad26.COV2.S COVID-19 vaccine or a placebo.

The chain links TRBV30 to TRBJ2-1, with D unresolved. The CDR3 extends over 11 amino acids. Trimming stripped 3 bases from V and 8 bases from J, with 8 bases between. CDR1 is GTSNPN, CDR2 SVGIG, per germline (reference sequence). The CDR3: CAWSSGDEQFF. DNA of the CDR3: TGTGCCTGGAGCTCTGGGGATGAGCAGTTCTTC.

The V gene is TRBV4-2, the J gene TRBJ1-4, with D perhaps matching TRBD1 (6 bases). The length of the CDR3 is 14 residues. Germline V gives CDR1 LGHNA, CDR2 YNFKEQ. Trimming shortened V by 1 base and J by 9 bases, and 12 bases separated the two germline ends. The CDR3 nucleotides read TGTGCCAGCAGCCAAGGACAGGAGTCCAAAAAACTGTTTTTT. It encodes CASSQGQESKKLFF.

The chain employs TRBV12-3 or TRBV12-4 and TRBJ1-1, with D unresolved. V lost 1 base to trimming and J lost 8 bases, with 11 bases between them. This CDR3 comprises 13 residues. CDR3 nucleotides: TGTGCCAGCAGTTTAGTAGCCAGGCACGAAGCTTTCTTT. Amino acids: CASSLVARHEAFF.

The chain is built from TRBV4-2 and TRBJ1-2; D gene unclear. Germline CDR1 LGHNA, CDR2 YNFKEQ. This CDR3 spans 16 amino acids. With 2 bases removed from V and 5 bases from J, the gap between germline ends came to 18 bases. CDR3 amino acids: CASSQSPGRASYGYTF. In DNA, the CDR3 is TGTGCCAGCAGCCAAAGCCCTGGCCGCGCTAGTTATGGCTACACCTTC.

Concerning this clone itself: Compared with germline, one end of the junction differs, possibly owing to a read error. The rearrangement links TRBV18 to TRBJ1-6, with D uncertain. The CDR3 extends over 14 amino acids. CDR1 is KGHSH and CDR2 is LQKENI in the germline V gene. CDR3 residues: CASSSRSFNSPLHF. As DNA, the CDR3 is TGTGCCAGCTCATCACGGTCCTTTAATTCACCCCTCCACTTT. Full variable domain (rest looked up from reference TRBV18 and TRBJ1-6): NAGVMQNPRHLVRRRGQEARLRCSPMKGHSHVYWYRQLPEEGLKFMVYLQKENIIDESGMPKERFSAEFPKEGPSILRIQQVVRGDSAAYFCASSSRSFNSPLHFGNGTRLTVT.